Presented here are 28 T cell receptor beta chains from one specimen sequenced in a study of cytomegalovirus exposure and HLA in healthy donors. The PCR had 60 Vbeta and 13 Jbeta primers. Repertoires were generated with immunoSEQ multiplex PCR, while TCRdb's copy carries only in-frame clones and drops some. The sample lists 150,000 or so clones, more than 60% seen once, with 10% to 15% in the top ten. Sequences were obtained from PBMCs. The receptors shown here come from a man aged 40-50 years in good health and CMV-seropositive.

The chain employs TRBV5-5 and TRBJ1-2; tentative D call: TRBD1 (5 bases). Germline V gives CDR1 SGHKS, CDR2 YYEKEE (reference sequence). There are 15 residues in the CDR3. V was pared by 4 bases and J by 4 bases, with 17 bases between. The CDR3 sequence: CASSLSGGGGYGYTF. The CDR3 coding sequence is TGTGCCAGCAGCCTCTCAGGCGGCGGGGGCTATGGCTACACCTTC.

Here the CDR3 reads CASSISVNYGYTF. In nucleotides, the CDR3 is TGTGCCAGTAGTATCAGCGTTAACTATGGCTACACCTTC. V and J are TRBV19 and TRBJ1-2; no definite D call. The CDR3 runs 13 residues. The V and J ends lost 3 bases and 1 base respectively, with 6 bases between them. Germline V gene lookup returns CDR1 LNHDA and CDR2 SQIVND (reference sequence). The entire variable domain, with the rest obtained from reference TRBV19 and TRBJ1-2, is as follows: DGGITQSPKYLFRKEGQNVTLSCEQNLNHDAMYWYRQDPGQGLRLIYYSQIVNDFQKGDIAEGYSVSREKKESFPLTVTSAQKNPTAFYLCASSISVNYGYTFGSGTRLTVV.

This clone was recorded a few times. This chain joins TRBV6-5 and TRBJ1-1, with D maybe TRBD1 (5 bases). The CDR3 is 12 amino acids. Germline V gene sequence: CDR1 MNHEY, CDR2 SVGAGI. V was clipped by 2 bases and J by 8 bases, with 9 bases between them. The CDR3 loop is CASSYGAGEAFF. The CDR3 DNA reads as TGTGCCAGCAGTTACGGGGCGGGAGAAGCTTTCTTT.

Turning to this clone: At one end, the junction sequence differs from germline, possibly due to a read error. This chain connects TRBV7-9 to TRBJ1-2, with D perhaps TRBD1 (5 bases). Germline CDR1 and CDR2: SEHNR and FQNEAQ (reference sequence). The CDR3 contains 16 residues. The CDR3 is CSSSLAISDNSYGYTF. The CDR3 DNA reads TGTTCCAGCAGCTTAGCGATTTCGGACAATTCCTATGGCTACACCTTC.

The rearrangement uses TRBV21-1 and TRBJ2-7; the D segment call TRBD2 is taken from the table without a DNA check. TRBV21-1 is a recognized pseudogene. The CDR3 runs 17 residues. Here the CDR3 reads CASSKKSQGGGPYEQYF. Written as DNA, the CDR3 is TGTGCCAGCAGCAAAAAATCTCAAGGCGGGGGCCCCTACGAGCAGTACTTC.

The chain combines TRBV19 with TRBJ2-5, with 8 positions matching TRBD2. V dropped 7 bases and J dropped 0; count of bases not matched to a gene: 7. The length of the CDR3 is 15 residues. CDR1 and CDR2 (germline): LNHDA, SQIVND (reference sequence). CDR3 loop: CASTPGGTYQETQYF. CDR3 coding DNA: TGTGCCAGTACCCCGGGAGGGACGTACCAAGAGACCCAGTACTTC.

The sample holds a few counts of this clone. The gene calls are TRBV7-9 and TRBJ2-1; 7 bases agree with TRBD1. Looked up from germline, CDR1 is SEHNR and CDR2 is FQNEAQ (reference sequence). The CDR3 is 15 amino acids. V was clipped by 4 bases and J by 7 bases; unmatched bases: 10. The CDR3 here is CASSSLGQRGNEQFF. The CDR3 region has the DNA TGTGCCAGCAGCTCCCTGGGACAGAGGGGAAATGAGCAGTTCTTC.

J is TRBJ2-7 and V is TRBV10-2; 13 bases line up with TRBD2. The CDR3 is made up of 14 amino acids. Looked up from germline, CDR1 is WSHSY and CDR2 is SAAADI. J lost 7 bases, V lost 6 bases, and 6 bases had no gene match. The CDR3 loop reads CASSRLAGGWEQYF. The DNA of the CDR3 is TGCGCCAGCAGCCGACTAGCGGGAGGTTGGGAGCAGTACTTC.

V gene TRBV7-2 combines with J gene TRBJ2-7, with D possibly being TRBD2 (5 bases). The germline V gene has CDR1 SGHTA and CDR2 FQGNSA. The length of the CDR3 is 16 residues. V lost 0 bases, J lost 4 bases, and 16 bases lay in between. CDR3 nucleotide sequence: TGTGCCAGCAGCTTAGCGGCGACGGAGGCGGGTTACGAGCAGTACTTC. This gives the protein CASSLAATEAGYEQYF.

The rearrangement links TRBV9 to TRBJ2-2; 7 nucleotides match TRBD1. Trimming cost V 4 bases and J 9 bases; bases outside gene matches: 12. CDR1 and CDR2 (germline): SGDLS, YYNGEE. This CDR3 spans 15 amino acids. The CDR3 reads CASSRITGDGRELFF. In nucleotides, the CDR3 is TGTGCCAGCAGCCGAATTACAGGGGATGGGAGGGAGCTGTTTTTT.

The rearrangement links TRBV19 to TRBJ2-2, with 14 bases lining up with TRBD2. The trim removed 9 bases at V and 1 base at J, leaving 7 bases unmatched. This CDR3 has 17 amino acids. CDR1 is LNHDA, CDR2 SQIVND, per germline (reference sequence). As DNA, the CDR3 is TGTGCCAGCTCTGGGACTAGCGGGAGAGTGAACACCGGGGAGCTGTTTTTT. The encoded protein is CASSGTSGRVNTGELFF.

The rearrangement joins TRBV11-1 to TRBJ2-5, with D possibly TRBD2 on 5 matching bases. Trimming stripped 4 bases from V and 4 bases from J, with 13 bases between. The germline V gene has CDR1 SGHAT and CDR2 FQDESV (reference sequence). This CDR3 spans 14 amino acids. Here the CDR3 DNA reads TGTGCCAGCAGCTCGGGGATCTTGGGAGAGACCCAGTACTTC. As protein: CASSSGILGETQYF.

The sample holds a few counts of this clone. The chain joins TRBV28 to TRBJ2-7; 9 bases are shared with TRBD2. V dropped 2 bases and J dropped 8; count of bases not matched to a gene: 4. The CDR3 is 13 residues long. Germline lookup yields CDR1 MDHEN and CDR2 SYDVKM. CDR3 DNA sequence: TGTGCCAGCAGTTTACCGACTAGCGGCCAGCAGTACTTC. It yields the protein CASSLPTSGQQYF. Supplemented by reference TRBV28 and TRBJ2-7, the full variable domain reads DVKVTQSSRYLVKRTGEKVFLECVQDMDHENMFWYRQDPGLGLRLIYFSYDVKMKEKGDIPEGYSVSREKKERFSLILESASTNQTSMYLCASSLPTSGQQYFGPGTRLTVT.

The DNA for the CDR3 is TGTGCCACCACAAACCGGGACATAAGGTCGCCAACCTCTGGTGGCTACACCTTC. Its protein product is CATTNRDIRSPTSGGYTF. The rearrangement uses TRBV10-3 and TRBJ1-2; tentatively, D is TRBD1 (6 bases). CDR1 is ENHRY and CDR2 is SYGVKD in the germline V gene. The CDR3 spans 18 residues. V lost 10 bases and J lost 7, with 34 bases in between.

The V call is TRBV7-2, the J call TRBJ2-7; D is unresolved. Trimming took off 5 bases at V and 3 bases at J, with 5 bases between the two ends. The CDR3 sequence is 11 residues long. Germline V gives CDR1 SGHTA, CDR2 FQGNSA. CDR3 nucleotide sequence: TGTGCCAGCAGCCAATTCTACGAGCAGTACTTC. Its protein product is CASSQFYEQYF.

This chain joins TRBV25-1 and TRBJ1-2; D not certain. V gave up 3 bases and J gave up 8 bases, with 16 bases separating them. The CDR3 has 14 residues. CDR1 is MGHDK, CDR2 SYGVNS, per germline. The CDR3 region is CASSDYPGLSGYTF. As DNA, the CDR3 is TGTGCCAGCAGTGACTACCCGGGGTTGAGCGGCTACACCTTC.

The count of this clone is one. V usage is TRBV28 and J usage is TRBJ1-3; the D gene is possibly TRBD1 (5 bases). CDR1 is MDHEN and CDR2 is SYDVKM in the germline V gene. This CDR3 comprises 15 residues. Trimming cost V 4 bases and J 0 bases, with 10 bases left between them. The CDR3 loop is CASSSAGGSGNTIYF. The CDR3 nucleotides read TGTGCCAGCAGTTCCGCCGGGGGCTCTGGAAACACCATATATTTT.

This chain uses TRBV2 with TRBJ1-2; D uncertain. Germline V CDR1 and CDR2: SNHLY, FYNNEI. The CDR3 loop spans 12 amino acids. Trimming cost V 1 base and J 7 bases, with 7 bases left between them. In nucleotides, the CDR3 is TGTGCCAGCAGTGAAGTGGGCTCTGGCTACACCTTC. Its protein product is CASSEVGSGYTF.

This clone was observed a few times. J is TRBJ2-1 and V is TRBV27; 7 bases align to TRBD1. The CDR3 is made up of 15 amino acids. Trimming took 5 bases from V and 2 from J; bases not matched to a gene: 6. Germline lookup yields CDR1 MNHEY and CDR2 SMNVEV (reference sequence). DNA of the CDR3: TGTGCCAGCAGTCCCCGACAGGGACCCTACAATGAGCAGTTCTTC. Amino acids: CASSPRQGPYNEQFF.

The rearrangement joins TRBV4-1 to TRBJ2-3, with a weak D call TRBD1 (6 bases). The CDR3 spans 17 residues. V lost 1 base to trimming and J lost 4 bases, with 18 bases between them. Germline values: CDR1 MGHRA, CDR2 YSYEKL. CDR3 sequence (DNA): TGCGCCAGCAGCCAAGCCCCCTCAGGGGCTCCTTCAGATACGCAGTATTTT. This gives the protein CASSQAPSGAPSDTQYF.

The rearrangement uses TRBV7-9 and TRBJ1-5, with D uncertain. Germline V gene sequence: CDR1 SEHNR, CDR2 FQNEAQ (reference sequence). The CDR3 runs 13 residues. V shed 4 bases and J shed 8 bases, with 12 bases lying between them. CDR3 bases: TGTGCCAGCAGCTCTGAAGTTAGCGAGCCCCAGCATTTT. Encoded protein: CASSSEVSEPQHF.

The J gene is TRBJ2-3, the V gene TRBV10-3; a possible D gene is TRBD2 (6 bases). Germline loops: CDR1 ENHRY, CDR2 SYGVKD. Trimming left V 2 bases short and J 3 bases short, with 12 bases between. The CDR3 extends over 15 amino acids. CDR3 loop: CAISESAGRTDTQYF. The CDR3 DNA follows: TGTGCCATCAGTGAGAGCGCGGGACGGACAGATACGCAGTATTTT.

The chain couples TRBV5-1 to TRBJ2-3; D may be TRBD2 (5 bases). The CDR3 runs to 14 residues. Germline loops: CDR1 SGHRS, CDR2 YFSETQ. Deletions cut 1 base from V and 5 bases from J, with 11 bases between. CDR3 in DNA: TGCGCCAGCAGCTTGATACCAGAGGGAGATACGCAGTATTTT. It translates to CASSLIPEGDTQYF.

The sample holds one count of this clone. The J gene is TRBJ2-5, the V gene TRBV11-2; D perhaps matches TRBD1 (5 bases). Germline V lookup: CDR1 SGHAT, CDR2 FQNNGV. V gave up 5 bases and J gave up 2 bases, with 21 bases separating them. The CDR3 has 17 amino acids. The CDR3 protein is CASSPPLGPGSQETQYF. In DNA form, the CDR3 reads TGTGCCAGCAGCCCCCCATTGGGGCCAGGGTCTCAAGAGACCCAGTACTTC. The variable domain in full, with the rest retrieved from reference TRBV11-2 and TRBJ2-5, is EAGVAQSPRYKIIEKRQSVAFWCNPISGHATLYWYQQILGQGPKLLIQFQNNGVVDDSQLPKDRFSAERLKGVDSTLKIQPAKLEDSAVYLCASSPPLGPGSQETQYFGPGTRLLVL.

The V gene is TRBV6-1, the J gene TRBJ2-1; no clear D. Germline CDR1 and CDR2: MNHNS and SASEGT. The length of the CDR3 is 15 residues. Trimming pared 3 bases from V and 5 bases from J, leaving 14 bases between. Here the CDR3 reads CASSDLAALNNEQFF. CDR3 nucleotide sequence: TGTGCCAGCAGTGATTTGGCGGCCTTAAACAATGAGCAGTTCTTC.

V and J are TRBV7-2 and TRBJ2-7, with 11 bases lining up with TRBD1. Germline lookup yields CDR1 SGHTA and CDR2 FQGNSA. CDR3 length: 13 amino acids. Unmatched junction bases numbered 1, after V lost 3 bases and J lost 6 bases. CDR3 nucleotide sequence: TGTGCCAGCAGCTTTGGACAGGGGGCCGAGCAGTACTTC. Protein: CASSFGQGAEQYF. The entire variable domain, with the rest obtained from reference TRBV7-2 and TRBJ2-7, is as follows: GAGVSQSPSNKVTEKGKDVELRCDPISGHTALYWYRQSLGQGLEFLIYFQGNSAPDKSGLPSDRFSAERTGGSVSTLTIQRTQQEDSAVYLCASSFGQGAEQYFGPGTRLTVT.

The chain combines TRBV19 with TRBJ1-4; D unresolved. Germline-derived CDR1 and CDR2 are LNHDA and SQIVND (reference sequence). The CDR3 is made up of 14 amino acids. Trimming cost V 3 bases and J 2 bases, with 7 bases left between them. The DNA of the CDR3 is TGTGCCAGTAGTATTGGCCAGACTAATGAAAAACTGTTTTTT. Amino acids: CASSIGQTNEKLFF. The variable domain in full, with the rest retrieved from reference TRBV19 and TRBJ1-4, is DGGITQSPKYLFRKEGQNVTLSCEQNLNHDAMYWYRQDPGQGLRLIYYSQIVNDFQKGDIAEGYSVSREKKESFPLTVTSAQKNPTAFYLCASSIGQTNEKLFFGSGTQLSVL.

The J gene is TRBJ2-1, the V gene TRBV7-3, with a weak D call TRBD1 (6 bases). Trimming removed 1 base from V and 8 bases from J, with 9 bases in between. Germline V lookup: CDR1 SGHTA, CDR2 FQGTGA. The CDR3 covers 13 residues. CDR3 amino acids: CASSLSRGDEQFF. CDR3 in DNA: TGTGCCAGCAGCTTAAGCAGGGGCGATGAGCAGTTCTTC.